This TCR beta chain was recorded in a study of blood T cell repertoires in COVID-19. On the study more broadly: T cells, B-cell-depleted T cells, or PBMCs provided the cDNA or gDNA that served as material.

The assay was immunoSEQ multiplex PCR, and TCRdb's table has in-frame clones only and misses some. The table records roughly 290,000 clones, 75% to 90% of them present only once. Sequencing was performed on peripheral blood. This clonotype was obtained from a man between 25 and 39 years old with acute or convalescent COVID-19.

The DNA of the CDR3 is TGTGCCAGCAGCCAGCCTCCGGGGGAGACCCAGTACTTC. Amino acids: CASSQPPGETQYF. The rearrangement joins TRBV5-5 to TRBJ2-5, with D maybe TRBD2 (5 bases). Per the germline V gene, CDR1 is SGHKS and CDR2 is YYEKEE (reference sequence). The CDR3 totals 13 residues. The germline V and J ends were trimmed by 4 bases and 5 bases, with 12 bases remaining between them.